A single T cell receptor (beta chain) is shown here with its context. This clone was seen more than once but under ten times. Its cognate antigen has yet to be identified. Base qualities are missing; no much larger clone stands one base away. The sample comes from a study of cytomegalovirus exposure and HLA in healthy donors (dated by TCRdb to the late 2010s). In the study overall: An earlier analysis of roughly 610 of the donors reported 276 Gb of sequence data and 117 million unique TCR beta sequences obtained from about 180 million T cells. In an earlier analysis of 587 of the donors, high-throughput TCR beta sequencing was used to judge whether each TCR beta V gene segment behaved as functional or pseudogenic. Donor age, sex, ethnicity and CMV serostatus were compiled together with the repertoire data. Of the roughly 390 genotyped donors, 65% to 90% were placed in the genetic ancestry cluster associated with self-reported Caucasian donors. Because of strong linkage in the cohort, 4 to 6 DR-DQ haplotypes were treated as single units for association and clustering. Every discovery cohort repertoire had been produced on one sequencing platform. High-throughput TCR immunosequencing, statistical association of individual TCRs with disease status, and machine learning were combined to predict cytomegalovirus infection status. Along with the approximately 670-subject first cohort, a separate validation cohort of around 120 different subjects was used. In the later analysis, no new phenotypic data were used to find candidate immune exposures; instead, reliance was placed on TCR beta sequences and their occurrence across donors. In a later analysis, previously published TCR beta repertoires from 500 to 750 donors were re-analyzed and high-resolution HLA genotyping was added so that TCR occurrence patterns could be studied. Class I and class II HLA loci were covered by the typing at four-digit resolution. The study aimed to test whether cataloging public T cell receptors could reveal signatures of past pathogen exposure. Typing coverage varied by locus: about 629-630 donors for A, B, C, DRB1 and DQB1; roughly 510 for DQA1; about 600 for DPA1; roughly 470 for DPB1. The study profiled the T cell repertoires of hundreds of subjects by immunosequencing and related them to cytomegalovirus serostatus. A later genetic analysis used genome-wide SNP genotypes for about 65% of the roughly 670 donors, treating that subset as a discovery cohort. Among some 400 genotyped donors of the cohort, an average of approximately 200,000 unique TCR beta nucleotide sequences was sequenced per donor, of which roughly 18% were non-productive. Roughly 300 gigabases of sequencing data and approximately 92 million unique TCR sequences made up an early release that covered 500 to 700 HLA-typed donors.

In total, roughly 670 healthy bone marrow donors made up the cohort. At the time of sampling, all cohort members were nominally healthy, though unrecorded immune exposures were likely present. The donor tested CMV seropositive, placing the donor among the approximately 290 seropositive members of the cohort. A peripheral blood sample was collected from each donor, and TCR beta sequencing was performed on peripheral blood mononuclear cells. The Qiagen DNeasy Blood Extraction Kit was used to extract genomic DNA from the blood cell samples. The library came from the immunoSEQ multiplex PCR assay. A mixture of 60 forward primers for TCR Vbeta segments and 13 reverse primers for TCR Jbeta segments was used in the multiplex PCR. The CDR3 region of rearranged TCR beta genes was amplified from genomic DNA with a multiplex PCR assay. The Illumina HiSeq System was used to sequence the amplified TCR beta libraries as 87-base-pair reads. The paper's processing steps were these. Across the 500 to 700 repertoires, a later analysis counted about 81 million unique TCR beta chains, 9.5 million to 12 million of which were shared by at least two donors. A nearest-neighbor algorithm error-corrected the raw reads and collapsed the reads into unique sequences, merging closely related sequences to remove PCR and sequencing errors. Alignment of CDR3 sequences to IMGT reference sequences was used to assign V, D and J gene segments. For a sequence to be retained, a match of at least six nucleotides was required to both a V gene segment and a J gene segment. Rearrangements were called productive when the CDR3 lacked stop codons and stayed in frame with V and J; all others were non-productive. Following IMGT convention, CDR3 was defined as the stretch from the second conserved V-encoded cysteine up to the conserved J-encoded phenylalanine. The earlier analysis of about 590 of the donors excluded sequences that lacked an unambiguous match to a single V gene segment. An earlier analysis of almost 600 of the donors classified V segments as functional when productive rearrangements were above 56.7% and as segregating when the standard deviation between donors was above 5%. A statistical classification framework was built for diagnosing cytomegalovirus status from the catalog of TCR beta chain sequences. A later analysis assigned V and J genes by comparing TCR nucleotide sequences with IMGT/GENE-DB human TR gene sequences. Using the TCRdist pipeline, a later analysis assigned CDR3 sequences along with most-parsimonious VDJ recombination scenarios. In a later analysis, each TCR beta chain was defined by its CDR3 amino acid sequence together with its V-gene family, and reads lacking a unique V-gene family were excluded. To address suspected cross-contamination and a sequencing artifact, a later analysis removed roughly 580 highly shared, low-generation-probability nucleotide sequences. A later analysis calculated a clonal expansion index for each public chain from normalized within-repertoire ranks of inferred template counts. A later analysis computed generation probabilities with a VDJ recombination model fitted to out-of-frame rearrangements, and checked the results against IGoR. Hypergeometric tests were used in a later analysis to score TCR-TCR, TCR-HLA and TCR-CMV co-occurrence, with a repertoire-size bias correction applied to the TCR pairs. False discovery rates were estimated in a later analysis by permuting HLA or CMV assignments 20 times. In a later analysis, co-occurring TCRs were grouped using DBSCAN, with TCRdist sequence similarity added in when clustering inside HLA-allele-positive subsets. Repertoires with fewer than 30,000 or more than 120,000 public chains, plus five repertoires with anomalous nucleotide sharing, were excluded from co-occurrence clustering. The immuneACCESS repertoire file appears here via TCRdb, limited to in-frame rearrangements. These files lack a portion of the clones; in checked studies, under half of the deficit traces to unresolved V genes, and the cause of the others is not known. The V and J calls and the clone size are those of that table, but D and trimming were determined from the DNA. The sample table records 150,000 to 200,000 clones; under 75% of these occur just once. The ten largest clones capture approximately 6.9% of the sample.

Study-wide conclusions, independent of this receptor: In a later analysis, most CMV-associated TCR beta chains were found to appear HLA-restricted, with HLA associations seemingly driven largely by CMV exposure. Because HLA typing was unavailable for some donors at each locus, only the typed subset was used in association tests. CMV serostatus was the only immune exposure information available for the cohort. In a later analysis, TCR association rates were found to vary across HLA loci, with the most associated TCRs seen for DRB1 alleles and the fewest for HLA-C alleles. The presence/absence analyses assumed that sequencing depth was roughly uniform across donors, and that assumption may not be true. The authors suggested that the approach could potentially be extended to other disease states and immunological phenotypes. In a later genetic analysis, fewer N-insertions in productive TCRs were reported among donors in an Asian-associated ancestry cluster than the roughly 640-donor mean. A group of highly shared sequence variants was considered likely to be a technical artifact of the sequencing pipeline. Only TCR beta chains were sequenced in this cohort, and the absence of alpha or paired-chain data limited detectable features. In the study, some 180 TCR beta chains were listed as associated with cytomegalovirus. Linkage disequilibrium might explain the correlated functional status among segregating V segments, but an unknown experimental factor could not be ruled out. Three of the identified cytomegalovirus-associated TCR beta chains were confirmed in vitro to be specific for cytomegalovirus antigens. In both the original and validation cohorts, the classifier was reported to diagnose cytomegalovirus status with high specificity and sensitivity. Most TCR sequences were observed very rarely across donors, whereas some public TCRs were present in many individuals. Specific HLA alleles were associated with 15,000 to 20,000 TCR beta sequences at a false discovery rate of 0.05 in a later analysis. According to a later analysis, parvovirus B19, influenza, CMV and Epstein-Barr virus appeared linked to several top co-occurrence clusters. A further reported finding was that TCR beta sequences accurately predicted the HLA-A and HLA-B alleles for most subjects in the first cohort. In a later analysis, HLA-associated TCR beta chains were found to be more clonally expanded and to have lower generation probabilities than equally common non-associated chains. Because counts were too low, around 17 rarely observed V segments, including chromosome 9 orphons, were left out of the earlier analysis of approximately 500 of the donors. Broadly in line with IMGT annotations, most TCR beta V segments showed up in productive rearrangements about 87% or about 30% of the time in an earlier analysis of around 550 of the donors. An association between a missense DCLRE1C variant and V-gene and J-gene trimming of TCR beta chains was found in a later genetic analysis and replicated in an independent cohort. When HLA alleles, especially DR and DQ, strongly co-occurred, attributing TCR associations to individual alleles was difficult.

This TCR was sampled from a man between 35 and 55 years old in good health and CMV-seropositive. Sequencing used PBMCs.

The CDR3 region reads CASRKYSSANTEAFF. The DNA is as follows: TGTGCCAGCAGAAAATACAGTTCGGCGAACACTGAAGCTTTCTTT. The rearrangement joined TRBV6-4 to TRBJ1-1; the D gene is not confidently resolved. CDR1 and CDR2 are read off the germline V gene as MRHNA and SNTAGT. V was cut back by 6 bases and J by 1 base, leaving a gap of 15 bases between them. The CDR3 runs 15 residues from the cysteine to the phenylalanine. Just the 45-base CDR3 DNA is kept, in frame starting at base 1.